This TCR beta chain was obtained from a study of radiotherapy plus CTLA-4 blockade in lung cancer. Clones were sequenced by immunoSEQ multiplex PCR, and TCRdb holds only the in-frame ones, with some missing. Of 25,000 to 35,000 clones in the sample, roughly four fifths are singletons; the top ten hold about 22%. V was pared by 0 bases and J by 9 bases, with 12 bases between. The CDR3 is 14 residues long. Per germline, CDR1 MGHRA and CDR2 YSYEKL. The genes are TRBV4-1 and TRBJ1-5; the D is unclear. The specimen was peripheral blood, collected from a patient treated with radiotherapy plus ipilimumab. The TCR originated in a human donor with non-small cell lung cancer that progressed on radiotherapy plus ipilimumab. CDR3 residues: CASSQDQVVGPQHF. The CDR3 nucleotides read TGCGCCAGCAGCCAAGATCAGGTCGTAGGGCCCCAGCATTTT.